By proportion, the clone carrying this T cell receptor (delta chain) is medium-sized. The V segment lost 0 bases and the J segment 3 bases; nucleotides outside the gene matches: 19. Germline V gives CDR1 GEAIGNYY, CDR2 EKD. The length of the CDR3 is 20 residues. This sample was taken from a study of gamma-delta T cells after stem cell transplantation. TCRdb re-called clones from the RT-PCR reads using CATT. The sample lists about 4,600 delta-chain clones, under 2% occurring once. Sequencing input: gamma-delta T cells. The TCR sequence derives from a human donor. It is not recorded whose cells these are; they may come from a transplant donor. The chain is built from TRDV2 and TRDJ1; 9 bases are a match to TRDD2. CDR3 sequence: CACDTLPSYALGEEADKLIF. The CDR3 DNA sequence: TGTGCCTGTGACACCCTACCTTCCTACGCCTTGGGGGAAGAGGCCGATAAACTCATCTTT.